This T cell receptor (beta chain) was sequenced for a study of blood T cell repertoires in COVID-19. The data were produced by immunoSEQ multiplex PCR, yet TCRdb's version contains in-frame clones alone and is incomplete. The sample holds about 240,000 clones, roughly 80% seen once. V lost 3 bases to trimming and J lost 0 bases, with 11 bases between them. Per germline, CDR1 LNHDA and CDR2 SQIVND (reference sequence). The CDR3 covers 15 residues. The gene calls are TRBV19 and TRBJ1-1; the D gene is possibly TRBD1 (5 bases). The sample taken for sequencing was peripheral blood. This clonotype was sampled from an elderly woman with COVID-19, enrolled during active disease. This CDR3 is CASSMRQPLNTEAFF. CDR3 sequence (DNA): TGTGCCAGTAGTATGAGACAGCCTTTGAACACTGAAGCTTTCTTT.